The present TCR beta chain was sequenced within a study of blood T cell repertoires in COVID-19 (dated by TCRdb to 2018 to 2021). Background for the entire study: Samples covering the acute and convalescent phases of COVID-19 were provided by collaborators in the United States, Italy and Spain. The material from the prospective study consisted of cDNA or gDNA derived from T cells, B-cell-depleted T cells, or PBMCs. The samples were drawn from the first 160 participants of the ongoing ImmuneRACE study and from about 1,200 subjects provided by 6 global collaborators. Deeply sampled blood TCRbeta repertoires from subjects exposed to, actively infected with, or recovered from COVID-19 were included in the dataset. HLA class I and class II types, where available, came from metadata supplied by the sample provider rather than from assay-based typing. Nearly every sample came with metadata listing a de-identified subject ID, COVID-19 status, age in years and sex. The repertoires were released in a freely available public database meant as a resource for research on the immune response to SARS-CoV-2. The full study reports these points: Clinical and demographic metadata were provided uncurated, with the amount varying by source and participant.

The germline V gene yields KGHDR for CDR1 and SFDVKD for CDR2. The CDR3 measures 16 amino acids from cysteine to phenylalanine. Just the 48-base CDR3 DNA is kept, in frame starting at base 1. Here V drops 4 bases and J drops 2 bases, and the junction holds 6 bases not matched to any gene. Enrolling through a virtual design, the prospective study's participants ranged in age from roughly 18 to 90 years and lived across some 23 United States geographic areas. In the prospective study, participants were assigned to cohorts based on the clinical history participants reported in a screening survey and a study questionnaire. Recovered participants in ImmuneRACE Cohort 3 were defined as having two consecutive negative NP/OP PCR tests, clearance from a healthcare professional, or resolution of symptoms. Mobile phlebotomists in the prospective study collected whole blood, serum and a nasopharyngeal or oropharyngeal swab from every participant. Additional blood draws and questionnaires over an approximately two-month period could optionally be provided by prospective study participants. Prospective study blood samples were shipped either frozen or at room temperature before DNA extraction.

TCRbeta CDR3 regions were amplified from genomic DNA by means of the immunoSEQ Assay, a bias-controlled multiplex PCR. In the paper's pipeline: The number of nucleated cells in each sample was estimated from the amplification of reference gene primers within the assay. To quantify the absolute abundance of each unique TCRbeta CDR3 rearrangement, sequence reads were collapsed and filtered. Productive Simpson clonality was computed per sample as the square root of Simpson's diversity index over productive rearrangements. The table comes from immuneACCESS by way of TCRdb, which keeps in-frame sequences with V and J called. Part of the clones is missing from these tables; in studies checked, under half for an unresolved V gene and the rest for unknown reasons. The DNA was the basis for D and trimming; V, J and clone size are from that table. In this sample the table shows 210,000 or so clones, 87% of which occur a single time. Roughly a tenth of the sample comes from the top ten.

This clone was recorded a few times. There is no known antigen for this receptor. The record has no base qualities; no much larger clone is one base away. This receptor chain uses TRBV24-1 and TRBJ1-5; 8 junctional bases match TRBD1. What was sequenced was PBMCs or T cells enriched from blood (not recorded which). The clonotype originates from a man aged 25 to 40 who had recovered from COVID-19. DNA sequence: TGTGCCACCAGTGACAACGACAGGGGAGGCAATCAGCCCCAGCATTTT. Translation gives CATSDNDRGGNQPQHF.